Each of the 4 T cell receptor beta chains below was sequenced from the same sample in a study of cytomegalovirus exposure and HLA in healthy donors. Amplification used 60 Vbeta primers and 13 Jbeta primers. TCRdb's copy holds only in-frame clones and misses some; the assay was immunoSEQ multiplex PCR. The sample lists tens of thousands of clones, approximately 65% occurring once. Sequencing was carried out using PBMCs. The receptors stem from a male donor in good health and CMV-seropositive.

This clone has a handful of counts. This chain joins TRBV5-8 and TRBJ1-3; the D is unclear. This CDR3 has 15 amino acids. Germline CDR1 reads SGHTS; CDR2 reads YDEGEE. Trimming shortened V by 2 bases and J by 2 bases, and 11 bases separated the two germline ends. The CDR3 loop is CASSFGLLAGNTIYF. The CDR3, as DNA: TGTGCCAGCAGCTTCGGGTTGCTAGCTGGAAACACCATATATTTT.

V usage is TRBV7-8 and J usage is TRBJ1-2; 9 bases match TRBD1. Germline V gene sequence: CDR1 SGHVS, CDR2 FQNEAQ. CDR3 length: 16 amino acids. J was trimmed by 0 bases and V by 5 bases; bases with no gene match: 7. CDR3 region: CASSTTGGRSNYGYTF. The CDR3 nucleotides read TGTGCCAGCAGCACTACAGGGGGCAGATCTAACTATGGCTACACCTTC. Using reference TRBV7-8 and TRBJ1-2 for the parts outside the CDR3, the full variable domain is GAGVSQSPRYKVAKRGQDVALRCDPISGHVSLFWYQQALGQGPEFLTYFQNEAQLDKSGLPSDRFFAERPEGSVSTLKIQRTQQEDSAVYLCASSTTGGRSNYGYTFGSGTRLTVV.

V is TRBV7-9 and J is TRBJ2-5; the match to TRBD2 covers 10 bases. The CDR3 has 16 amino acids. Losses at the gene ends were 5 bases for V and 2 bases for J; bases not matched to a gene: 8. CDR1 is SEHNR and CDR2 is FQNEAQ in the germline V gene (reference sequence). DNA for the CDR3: TGTGCCAGCAGCGCCCGGGGAGCGGGAGGGCAAGAGACCCAGTACTTC. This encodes CASSARGAGGQETQYF.

The CDR3 here is CASSGRGNYGYTF. For the CDR3, the DNA is TGTGCCAGCAGCGGGAGGGGTAACTATGGCTACACCTTC. J is TRBJ1-2 and V is TRBV5-4; TRBD1 is a possible D gene (5 bases). V was pared by 4 bases and J by 1 base, with 8 bases between. Germline CDR1 is SGHNT and CDR2 is YYREEE (reference sequence). The CDR3 runs 13 residues.